What follows is one T cell receptor beta chain and its context. The specificity of this receptor is unknown. Base qualities are missing; no much larger clone stands one base away. This record comes from a study of regulatory and conventional T cells in breast cancer (dated by TCRdb to about 2015). For CDR1 and CDR2, the germline V gene lists MGHRA and YSYEKL. From its cysteine to its phenylalanine, the CDR3 spans 15 amino acids. Just CDR3 DNA is preserved here, 45 bases in frame from base 1. V lost 0 bases and J lost 3 bases; the stretch between them is 10 bases long. Preparation of the library involved PCR. For sequencing, an Illumina MiSeq was employed. TCRdb took the public reads, trimmed them with fastp at Q25, ran MiXCR for clone calling and kept in-frame beta chains. Rows merge per CDR3 protein into single entries with the most common DNA and genes. Counted in this sample were roughly 16,000 distinct CDR3 sequences; approximately 32% of them appeared once. The top ten constitute around 1.5% of the sample.

Sequenced material: conventional T cells from blood. The receptor comes from a female donor in good health. This chain is built from TRBV4-1 and TRBJ2-3, with the D gene possibly TRBD1 or TRBD2, each one fitting 6 bases. The DNA sequence follows: TGCGCCAGCAGCCAAGATGGGGGGCGTACAGATACGCAGTATTTT. Its protein is CASSQDGGRTDTQYF.